This T cell receptor beta chain was identified during a study of blood T cell repertoires in COVID-19. At the level of the study: T cells, B-cell-depleted T cells, or PBMCs provided the cDNA or gDNA that served as material.

V lost 5 bases to trimming and J lost 2 bases; unmatched junction nucleotides: 10. CDR3 length: 17 residues. Germline V gene data show CDR1 as SGHRS and CDR2 as YFSETQ. The repertoire was sequenced with immunoSEQ multiplex PCR; TCRdb's copy has only in-frame clones and lacks some. Among about 190,000 clones listed, around 79% were seen once. The sequenced material came from peripheral blood. The chain combines TRBV5-1 with TRBJ2-3, with TRBD2 matching over 11 bases. The source of this sequence is a woman aged 50 to 60 with acute or convalescent COVID-19. The CDR3 loop is CASRRYSGGENTDTQYF. CDR3 coding DNA: TGCGCCAGCAGACGTTATAGCGGGGGGGAAAACACAGATACGCAGTATTTT.